Listed below are T cell receptor beta chains from one sample, sequenced in a study of blood T cells in healthy people across ages. MiXCR was run by TCRdb on the 5' RACE reads, yielding one entry per CDR3 protein. Of hundreds of thousands of distinct CDR3 sequences listed, about 28% are singletons. The sample comprised blood. All receptors come from a woman of 80 years or more in good health. CDR3s include the opening cysteine and the closing phenylalanine or tryptophan. Fields, in order: clone size, J gene, V gene, D gene, CDR3 DNA, CDR3 protein. D genes are given only for firm matches. Rows give clone size only sometimes, using once, few, many, or a class for an expanded clone.

few	TRBJ2-5	TRBV20-1	NA	TGCAGTGCTAGAGATAACAGGGTATACCAAGAGACCCAGTACTTC	CSARDNRVYQETQYF
many	TRBJ2-3	TRBV20-1	NA	TGCAGTGCTAGCACTCCCCAGGCGGTCACGGGGACAGATACGCAGTATTTT	CSASTPQAVTGTDTQYF
many	TRBJ2-7	TRBV28	NA	TGTGCCAGCAGTCCCCCTGGGGGAACCTCCTACGAGCAGTACTTC	CASSPPGGTSYEQYF
once	TRBJ2-1	TRBV20-1	TRBD2	TGCAGTGCTAGAGAACCGGGACTAGCGAACAATGAGCAGTTCTTC	CSAREPGLANNEQFF
many	TRBJ1-5	TRBV20-1	TRBD1	TGCAGTGCTAGTCGCCCGACAGGGGGGAATCAGCCCCAGCATTTT	CSASRPTGGNQPQHF
many	TRBJ2-1	TRBV27	TRBD2	TGTGCCAGCAGTTTTGCGGGGGAGCCTTACAATGAGCAGTTCTTC	CASSFAGEPYNEQFF
NA	TRBJ1-2	TRBV20-1	NA	TGCAGTGCTCCCACCCCAGGGGCGGGAGGCTACACCTTC	CSAPTPGAGGYTF
many	TRBJ2-5	TRBV20-1	TRBD2	TGCAGTGTTAGGGAATCTTGGATGGCGGGGGGGCGGGAGACCCAGTACTTC	CSVRESWMAGGRETQYF
few	TRBJ2-4	TRBV3-1	NA	TGTGCCAGCAGCCAAGGGGGCCGGGACTCCCCGTACTTC	CASSQGGRDSPYF
many	TRBJ2-5	TRBV2	TRBD2	TGTGCCAGCAAGGTCGGGCTAGCGGTACAAGAGACCCAGTACTTC	CASKVGLAVQETQYF
many	TRBJ2-3	TRBV7-3	NA	TGTGCCAGCAGCTTAACGCGGTTAGCGGCCACAGATACGCAGTATTTT	CASSLTRLAATDTQYF
NA	TRBJ1-1	TRBV4-1	NA	TGCGCCAGCAGCCATATTGGAGCGAGAGAAGCTTTCTTT	CASSHIGAREAFF
NA	TRBJ2-1	TRBV7-2	TRBD1	TGTGCCAGCAGCCCTAGGACAGGGCACGGACACACCCAGTTCTTC	CASSPRTGHGHTQFF
NA	TRBJ2-1	TRBV10-3	TRBD2	TGTGCCGTCAGTTGGACTAGCGGGAGGGATAGGACCAGGGAGCAGTTCTTC	CAVSWTSGRDRTREQFF
many	TRBJ2-5	TRBV12-3/TRBV12-4	NA	TGTGCCAGCAGTTTAGGGAGCGCCCAGACCCAGTACTTC	CASSLGSAQTQYF
few	TRBJ1-4	TRBV6-5	TRBD1	TGTGCCAGCAGTATACGGATGACAGGGAGTGAAAAACTGTTTTTT	CASSIRMTGSEKLFF
many	TRBJ2-7	TRBV11-2	TRBD2	TGTGCCAGCAGCTTGGGACTAGCGGGGGGCAACTACGAGCAGTACTTC	CASSLGLAGGNYEQYF
many	TRBJ2-3	TRBV20-1	NA	TGCAGTGCTAGAGAGTTCGGGGGGCGAAGCACAGATACGCAGTATTTT	CSAREFGGRSTDTQYF
many	TRBJ2-5	TRBV7-8	NA	TGTGCCAGCAGCTTAAGGACTAGCAGGGGGGAAGAGACCCAGTACTTC	CASSLRTSRGEETQYF
many	TRBJ2-4	TRBV6-1	TRBD2	TGTGCCAGCAGTTTGACTAGCGGGGGGGCCAAAAACATTCAGTACTTC	CASSLTSGGAKNIQYF
few	TRBJ1-2	TRBV18	NA	TGTGCCAGCTCACCACCGTCAGGAAATCGGGGCTACACCTTC	CASSPPSGNRGYTF
NA	TRBJ2-3	TRBV7-6	TRBD2	TGTGCCAGCAGCCCGGGACTAGCGTACGGTAGCACAGATACGCAGTATTTT	CASSPGLAYGSTDTQYF
many	TRBJ2-5	TRBV3-1	TRBD1	TGTGCCAGCAGCCACTGGACAGGGGGCAAAGAGACCCAGTACTTC	CASSHWTGGKETQYF
many	TRBJ2-3	TRBV7-2	TRBD1	TGTGCCAGCAGCTCCGGACAGGGGGAAGGAGATACGCAGTATTTT	CASSSGQGEGDTQYF
NA	TRBJ2-7	TRBV19	NA	TGTGCCAGTCACGGGACAACCGAGTACGAGCAGTACTTC	CASHGTTEYEQYF
many	TRBJ1-5	TRBV6-5	NA	TGTGCCAGCAGTTACGAGGGGCGCATGGGCTATAGCAATCAGCCCCAGCATTTT	CASSYEGRMGYSNQPQHF
many	TRBJ2-3	TRBV30	TRBD2	TGTGCCTGGAGTCGGCGGGGGACCATCGGGGATACGCAGTATTTT	CAWSRRGTIGDTQYF
many	TRBJ1-2	TRBV18	TRBD1	TGTGCCAGCTCACCTTCGACAGGGTTTCCCTCCTATGGCTACACCTTC	CASSPSTGFPSYGYTF
many	TRBJ2-7	TRBV12-3/TRBV12-4	TRBD2	TGTGCCAGCAGTTTAAGAAGCGGGGCTCTCTTTGCGCAGTACTTC	CASSLRSGALFAQYF
NA	TRBJ2-3	TRBV12-3/TRBV12-4	TRBD2	TGTGCCAGCAGTCCTTCAGGGAGCGGGGGACCCACAGGCACAGATACGCAGTATTTT	CASSPSGSGGPTGTDTQYF
NA	TRBJ1-4	TRBV7-2	NA	TGTGCCAGCAGCTTACAATCTTTGACTAATGAAAAACTGTTTTTT	CASSLQSLTNEKLFF
many	TRBJ1-1	TRBV7-2	NA	TGTGCCAGCAGCTTAGCTATAGGGCCGGCTGAAGCTTTCTTT	CASSLAIGPAEAFF
NA	TRBJ2-3	TRBV20-1	TRBD1	TGCAGTCCCCTCAACAGGGGCATCGATACGCAGTATTTT	CSPLNRGIDTQYF
many	TRBJ1-2	TRBV5-6	NA	TGTGCCAGCAGCTTGACGGCCTATGGCTACACCTTC	CASSLTAYGYTF
NA	TRBJ2-5	TRBV16	NA	TGTGCCAGCAGCACAACTAGGGTCGACCGGCAGTACTTC	CASSTTRVDRQYF
NA	TRBJ1-4	TRBV4-2	NA	TGTGCCAGCAGCCAATTTGGGGGCGAAGAAAAACTGTTTTTT	CASSQFGGEEKLFF
many	TRBJ2-5	TRBV11-2	TRBD2	TGTGCCAGCACTACCCAACTAGCGGGGGGGCGAGAGACCCAGTACTTC	CASTTQLAGGRETQYF
many	TRBJ2-3	TRBV5-1	NA	TGCGCCAGCAGCAAGGACAGTACTAGCACAGATACGCAGTATTTT	CASSKDSTSTDTQYF
many	TRBJ1-6	TRBV6-5	NA	TGTGCCAGCAGCCGGGGATCTTCGGATTCACCCCTCCACTTT	CASSRGSSDSPLHF
many	TRBJ2-1	TRBV6-5	NA	TGTGCCAGCAGTTACTCTGAACACCAATCCTACAATGAGCAGTTCTTC	CASSYSEHQSYNEQFF
NA	TRBJ2-3	TRBV3-1	NA	TGTGCCAGCAGCAAGGAGCCCCCAGATACGCAGTATTTT	CASSKEPPDTQYF
NA	TRBJ1-2	TRBV6-6	TRBD1	TGTGCCAGCATAGACAGGGGCGGGGGCTACACCTTC	CASIDRGGGYTF
once	TRBJ2-2	TRBV18	NA	TGTGCCAGCTCAGAACTACAGAACACCGGGGAGCTGTTTTTT	CASSELQNTGELFF
many	TRBJ1-4	TRBV25-1	NA	TGTGCCAGCAGTGATCGGGGAGGAGCGGGTGAAAAACTGTTTTTT	CASSDRGGAGEKLFF
many	TRBJ2-7	TRBV6-2/TRBV6-3	TRBD2	TGTGCCAGCAGTTACGGGGGGGGACTCTACGAGCAGTACTTC	CASSYGGGLYEQYF
NA	TRBJ1-1	TRBV28	NA	TGTGCCAGCAGTCCCCGGGCCCGGGGGAACACTGAAGCTTTCTTT	CASSPRARGNTEAFF
many	TRBJ2-3	TRBV9	NA	TGTGCCAGCAGCCATAGTGGGTCCGGCACAGATACGCAGTATTTT	CASSHSGSGTDTQYF
many	TRBJ2-3	TRBV10-3	NA	TGTGCCTCGCAACAGGGTCTGGGATCAGATACGCAGTATTTT	CASQQGLGSDTQYF
NA	TRBJ2-1	TRBV6-5	TRBD2	TGTGCCAGCAGTCGAGGGGGCGGGAGGGCCCACAATGAGCAGTTCTTC	CASSRGGGRAHNEQFF
few	TRBJ1-1	TRBV28	NA	TGTGCCAGCAGCCCCTCGGCAGGAGGAATGAACACTGAAGCTTTCTTT	CASSPSAGGMNTEAFF
few	TRBJ2-3	TRBV5-1	TRBD2	TGCGCCAGCAGCTCAGAAGCGGGGGGGCCCACAGATACGCAGTATTTT	CASSSEAGGPTDTQYF
NA	TRBJ2-2	TRBV24-1	NA	TGTGCCACCAGTTCCGGGACTTACACCGGGGAGCTGTTTTTT	CATSSGTYTGELFF
NA	TRBJ2-1	TRBV30	NA	TGTGCCTGGAGTGTAGTCCGGGAGCCGCAGTTCTTC	CAWSVVREPQFF
many	TRBJ1-2	TRBV29-1	NA	TGCAGCGTGGACCTCGGGGTTGGCTACACCTTC	CSVDLGVGYTF
many	TRBJ2-1	TRBV6-2/TRBV6-3	TRBD2	TGTGCCAGCATTCCCGGGACTAGCGGATTGGTAGAGCAGTTCTTC	CASIPGTSGLVEQFF
few	TRBJ2-7	TRBV19	TRBD2	TGTGCCAGTAACATGGGAGGGTATGAGCAGTACTTC	CASNMGGYEQYF
NA	TRBJ1-1	TRBV5-1	NA	TGCGCCAGCAGCTTGGCAACAGCGAACACTGAAGCTTTCTTT	CASSLATANTEAFF
many	TRBJ2-7	TRBV12-3/TRBV12-4	NA	TGTGCCAGCAGTGGACAGAACCGCTACGAGCAGTACTTC	CASSGQNRYEQYF
few	TRBJ2-2	TRBV3-1	NA	TGTGCCAGCAGCCCATACGACACCGGGGAGCTGTTTTTT	CASSPYDTGELFF